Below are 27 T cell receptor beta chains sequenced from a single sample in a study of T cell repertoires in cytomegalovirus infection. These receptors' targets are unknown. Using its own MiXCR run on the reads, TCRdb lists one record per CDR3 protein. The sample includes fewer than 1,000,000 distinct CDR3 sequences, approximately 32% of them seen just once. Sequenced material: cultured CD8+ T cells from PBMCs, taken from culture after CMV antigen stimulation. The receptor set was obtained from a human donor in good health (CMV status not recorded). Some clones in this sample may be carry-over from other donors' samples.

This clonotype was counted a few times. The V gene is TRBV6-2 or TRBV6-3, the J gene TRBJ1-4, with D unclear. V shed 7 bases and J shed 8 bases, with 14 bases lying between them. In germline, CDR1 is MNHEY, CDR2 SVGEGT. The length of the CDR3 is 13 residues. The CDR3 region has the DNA TGTGCCAGCAACGGTCTACCCTGGGAAAAACTGTTTTTT. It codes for CASNGLPWEKLFF.

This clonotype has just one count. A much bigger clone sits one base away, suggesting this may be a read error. CDR3 nucleotide sequence: TGTGCCGGCAGCTTAGGGGGGGTGAGCAATCAGCCCCAGCATTTT. It yields the protein CAGSLGGVSNQPQHF. The chain employs TRBV7-6 and TRBJ1-5, with D possibly matching TRBD1 (6 bases). The CDR3 length is 15 residues. Germline values: CDR1 SGHVS, CDR2 FNYEAQ.

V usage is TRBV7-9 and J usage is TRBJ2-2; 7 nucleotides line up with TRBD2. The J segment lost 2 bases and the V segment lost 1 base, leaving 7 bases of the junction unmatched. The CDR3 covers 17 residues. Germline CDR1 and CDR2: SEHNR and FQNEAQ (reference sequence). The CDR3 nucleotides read TGTGCCAGCAGCTTAGGGTCGACTAGCAGTAACACCGGGGAGCTGTTTTTT. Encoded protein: CASSLGSTSSNTGELFF. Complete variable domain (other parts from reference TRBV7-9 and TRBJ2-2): DTGVSQNPRHKITKRGQNVTFRCDPISEHNRLYWYRQTLGQGPEFLTYFQNEAQLEKSRLLSDRFSAERPKGSFSTLEIQRTEQGDSAMYLCASSLGSTSSNTGELFFGEGSRLTVL.

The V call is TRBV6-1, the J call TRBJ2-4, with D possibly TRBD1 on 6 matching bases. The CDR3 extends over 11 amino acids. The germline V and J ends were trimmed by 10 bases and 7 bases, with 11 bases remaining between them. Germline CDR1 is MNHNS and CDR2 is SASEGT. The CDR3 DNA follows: TGTGCCACTCAGAGGGGGAACATTCAGTACTTC. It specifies CATQRGNIQYF.

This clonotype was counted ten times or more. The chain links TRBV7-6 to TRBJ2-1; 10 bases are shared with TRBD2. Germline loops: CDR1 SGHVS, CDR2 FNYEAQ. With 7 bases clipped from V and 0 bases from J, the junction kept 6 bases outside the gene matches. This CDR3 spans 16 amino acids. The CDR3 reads CASTLAGVSSYNEQFF. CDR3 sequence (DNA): TGTGCCAGCACCCTAGCGGGGGTTAGCTCCTACAATGAGCAGTTCTTC.

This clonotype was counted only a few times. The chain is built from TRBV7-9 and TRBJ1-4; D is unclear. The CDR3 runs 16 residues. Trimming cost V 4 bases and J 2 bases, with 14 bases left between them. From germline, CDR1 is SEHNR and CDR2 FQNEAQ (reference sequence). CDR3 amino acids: CASSSKEEATNEKLFF. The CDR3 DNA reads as TGTGCCAGCAGCTCCAAGGAGGAAGCGACTAATGAAAAACTGTTTTTT.

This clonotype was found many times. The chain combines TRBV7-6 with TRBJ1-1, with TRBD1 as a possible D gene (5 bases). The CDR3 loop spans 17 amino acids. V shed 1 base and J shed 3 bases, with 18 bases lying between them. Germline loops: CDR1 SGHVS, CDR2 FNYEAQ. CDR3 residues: CASSLVPDWDGHTEAFF. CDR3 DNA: TGTGCCAGCAGCTTAGTCCCCGACTGGGACGGACACACTGAAGCTTTCTTT.

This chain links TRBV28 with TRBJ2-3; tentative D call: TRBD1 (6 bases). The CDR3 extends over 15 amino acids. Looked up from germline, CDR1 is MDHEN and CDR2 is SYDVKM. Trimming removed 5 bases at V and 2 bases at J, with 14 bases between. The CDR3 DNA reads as TGTGCCAGCAGTGGTGGACAGTTCCTCACAGATACGCAGTATTTT. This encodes CASSGGQFLTDTQYF.

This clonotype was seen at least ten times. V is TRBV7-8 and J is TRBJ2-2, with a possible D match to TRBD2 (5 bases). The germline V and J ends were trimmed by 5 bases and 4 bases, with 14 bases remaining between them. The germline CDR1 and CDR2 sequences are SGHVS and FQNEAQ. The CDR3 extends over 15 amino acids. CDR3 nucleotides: TGTGCCAGCAGCGCAGTCCCGCGGGCCACCGGGGAGCTGTTTTTT. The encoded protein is CASSAVPRATGELFF.

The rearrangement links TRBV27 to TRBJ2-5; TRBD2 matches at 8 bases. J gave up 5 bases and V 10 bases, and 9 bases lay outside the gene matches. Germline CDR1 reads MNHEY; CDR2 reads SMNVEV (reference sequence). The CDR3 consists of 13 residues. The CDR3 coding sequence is TGTGCCAACAGGCGGGGGGCGAAGGAGACCCAGTACTTC. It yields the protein CANRRGAKETQYF.

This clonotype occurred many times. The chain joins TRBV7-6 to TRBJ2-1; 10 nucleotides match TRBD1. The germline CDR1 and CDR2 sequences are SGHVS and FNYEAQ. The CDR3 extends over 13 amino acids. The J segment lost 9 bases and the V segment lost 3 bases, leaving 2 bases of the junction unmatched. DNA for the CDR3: TGTGCCAGCAGCTTGACAGGGGGCAGTGAGCAGTTCTTC. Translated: CASSLTGGSEQFF.

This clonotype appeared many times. DNA for the CDR3: TGTGCCAGCAGTTACTCGTCACAAGAGACCCAGTACTTC. It yields the protein CASSYSSQETQYF. This chain uses TRBV6-2 or TRBV6-3 with TRBJ2-5; no clear D. The germline V gene has CDR1 MNHEY and CDR2 SVGEGT. The CDR3 has 13 amino acids. The V end lost 0 bases, the J end lost 2 bases, and 4 bases lay between the germline ends.

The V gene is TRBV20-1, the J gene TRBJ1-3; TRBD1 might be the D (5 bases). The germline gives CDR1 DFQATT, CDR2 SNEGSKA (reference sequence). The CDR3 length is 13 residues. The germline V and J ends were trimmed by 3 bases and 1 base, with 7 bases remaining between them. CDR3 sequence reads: CSARGDSGNTIYF. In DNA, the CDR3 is TGCAGTGCTAGGGGGGATTCTGGAAACACCATATATTTT.

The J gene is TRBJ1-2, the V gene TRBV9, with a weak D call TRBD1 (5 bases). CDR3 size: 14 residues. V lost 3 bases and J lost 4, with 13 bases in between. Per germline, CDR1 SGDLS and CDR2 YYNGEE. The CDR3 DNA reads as TGTGCCAGCAGCGGAGAGGGACGGAGCTATGGCTACACCTTC. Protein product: CASSGEGRSYGYTF.

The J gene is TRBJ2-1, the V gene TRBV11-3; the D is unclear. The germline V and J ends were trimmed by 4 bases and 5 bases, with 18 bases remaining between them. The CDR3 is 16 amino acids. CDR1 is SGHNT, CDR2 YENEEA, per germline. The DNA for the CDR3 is TGTGCCAGCAGCTCGGCTGACACAGCCGGCCACAATGAGCAGTTCTTC. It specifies CASSSADTAGHNEQFF.

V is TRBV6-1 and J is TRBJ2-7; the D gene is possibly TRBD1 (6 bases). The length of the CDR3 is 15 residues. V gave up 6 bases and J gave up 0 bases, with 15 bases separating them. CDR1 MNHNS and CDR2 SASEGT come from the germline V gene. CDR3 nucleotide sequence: TGTGCCAGCAGCCCAAAGTGGACAGTCTCCTACGAGCAGTACTTC. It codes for CASSPKWTVSYEQYF.

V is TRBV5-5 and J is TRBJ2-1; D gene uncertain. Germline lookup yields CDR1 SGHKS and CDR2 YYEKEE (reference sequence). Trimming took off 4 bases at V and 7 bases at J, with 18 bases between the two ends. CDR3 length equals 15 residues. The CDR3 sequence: CASSNSRVERNEQFF. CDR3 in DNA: TGTGCCAGCAGCAATAGTAGGGTCGAAAGAAATGAGCAGTTCTTC. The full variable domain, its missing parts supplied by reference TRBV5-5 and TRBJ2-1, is DAGVTQSPTHLIKTRGQQVTLRCSPISGHKSVSWYQQVLGQGPQFIFQYYEKEERGRGNFPDRFSARQFPNYSSELNVNALLLGDSALYLCASSNSRVERNEQFFGPGTRLTVL.

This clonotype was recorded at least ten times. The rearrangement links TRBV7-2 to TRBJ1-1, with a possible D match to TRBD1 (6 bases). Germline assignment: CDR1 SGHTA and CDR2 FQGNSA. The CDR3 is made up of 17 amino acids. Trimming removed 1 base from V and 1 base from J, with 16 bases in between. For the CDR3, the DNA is TGTGCCAGCAGCTTAGGTAGGGGGGGCCCGAGGAACACTGAAGCTTTCTTT. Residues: CASSLGRGGPRNTEAFF.

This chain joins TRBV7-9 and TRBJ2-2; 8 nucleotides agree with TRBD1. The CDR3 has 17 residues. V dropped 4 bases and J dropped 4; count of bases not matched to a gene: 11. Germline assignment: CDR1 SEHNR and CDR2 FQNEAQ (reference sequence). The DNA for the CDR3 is TGTGCCAGCAGCTCAAATCGGCAGGGGGCGAGCACCGGGGAGCTGTTTTTT. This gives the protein CASSSNRQGASTGELFF.

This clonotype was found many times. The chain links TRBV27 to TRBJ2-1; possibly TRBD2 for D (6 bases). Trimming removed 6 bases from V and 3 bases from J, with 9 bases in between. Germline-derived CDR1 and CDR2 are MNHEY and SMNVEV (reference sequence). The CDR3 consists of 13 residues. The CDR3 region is CASRGGGYNEQFF. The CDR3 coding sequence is TGTGCCAGCAGGGGGGGAGGCTACAATGAGCAGTTCTTC.

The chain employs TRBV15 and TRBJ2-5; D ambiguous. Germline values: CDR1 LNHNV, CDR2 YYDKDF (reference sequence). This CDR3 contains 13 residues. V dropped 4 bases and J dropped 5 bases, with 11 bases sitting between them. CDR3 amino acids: CATSTRIAETQYF. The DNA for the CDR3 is TGTGCCACCAGCACGAGAATTGCGGAGACCCAGTACTTC.

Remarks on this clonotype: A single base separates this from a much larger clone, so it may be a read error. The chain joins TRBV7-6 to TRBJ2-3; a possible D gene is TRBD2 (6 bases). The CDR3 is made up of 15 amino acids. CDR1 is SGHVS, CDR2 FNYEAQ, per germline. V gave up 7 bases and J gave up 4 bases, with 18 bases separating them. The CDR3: CASTQIGWRADTQYF. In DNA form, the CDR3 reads TGTGCCAGCACCCAGATAGGTTGGAGGGCAGATACGCAGTATTTT.

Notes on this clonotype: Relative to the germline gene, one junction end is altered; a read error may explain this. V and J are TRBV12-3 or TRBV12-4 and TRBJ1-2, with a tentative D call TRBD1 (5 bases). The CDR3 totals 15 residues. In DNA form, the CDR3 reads TGTGTCAGCACCACGGGTTGGGGCCAGAACTATGGCTACACCTTC. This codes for CVSTTGWGQNYGYTF.

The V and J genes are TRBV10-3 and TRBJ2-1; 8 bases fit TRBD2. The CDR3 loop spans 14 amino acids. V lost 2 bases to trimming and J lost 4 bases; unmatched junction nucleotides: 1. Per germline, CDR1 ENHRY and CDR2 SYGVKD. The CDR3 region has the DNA TGTGCCATCAGTGAGACTAGCGGTTACAATGAGCAGTTCTTC. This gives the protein CAISETSGYNEQFF.

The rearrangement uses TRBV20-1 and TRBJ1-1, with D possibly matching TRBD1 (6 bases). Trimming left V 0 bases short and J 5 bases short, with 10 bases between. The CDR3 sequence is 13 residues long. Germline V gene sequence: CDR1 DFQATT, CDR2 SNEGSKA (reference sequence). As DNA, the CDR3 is TGCAGTGCTAGAGATATGAGGGGGACTGAAGCTTTCTTT. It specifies CSARDMRGTEAFF.

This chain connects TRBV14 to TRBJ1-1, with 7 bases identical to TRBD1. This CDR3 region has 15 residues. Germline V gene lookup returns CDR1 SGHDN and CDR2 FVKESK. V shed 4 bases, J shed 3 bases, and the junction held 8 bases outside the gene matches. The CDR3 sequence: CASSPEQGRYTEAFF. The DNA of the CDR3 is TGTGCCAGCAGCCCCGAACAGGGGCGGTACACTGAAGCTTTCTTT.

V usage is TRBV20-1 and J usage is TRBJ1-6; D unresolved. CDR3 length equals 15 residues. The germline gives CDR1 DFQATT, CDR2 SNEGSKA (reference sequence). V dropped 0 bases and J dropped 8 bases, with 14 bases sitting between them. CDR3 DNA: TGCAGTGCTAGAGATCAACGGGCAAAGGATTCACCCCTCCACTTT. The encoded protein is CSARDQRAKDSPLHF.